These 10 T cell receptor beta chains were sequenced from one sample in a study of siplizumab effects on memory and regulatory T cells. The data were produced by immunoSEQ multiplex PCR, yet TCRdb's version contains in-frame clones alone and is incomplete. The table has more than 75,000 clones, more than 95% seen once. The source material was naive CD4+ T cells sorted from blood. The receptors were gathered from a human donor in good health.

This chain joins TRBV5-6 and TRBJ2-7; 8 bases are a match to TRBD1. Germline V CDR1 and CDR2: SGHDT, YYEEEE. V lost 0 bases to trimming and J lost 5 bases; unmatched junction nucleotides: 4. The CDR3 runs to 14 residues. The CDR3 loop is CASSLGDRFHEQYF. The CDR3 DNA reads as TGTGCCAGCAGCTTGGGGGACAGGTTCCACGAGCAGTACTTC.

The V gene is TRBV6-4, the J gene TRBJ2-2, with 9 bases fitting TRBD2. Germline V CDR1 and CDR2: MRHNA, SNTAGT. V trimming: 0 bases; J trimming: 3 bases; junction bases outside the gene matches: 5. This CDR3 is 17 amino acids long. DNA for the CDR3: TGTGCCAGCAGTGACTCGGGACTAGCCTATTACACCGGGGAGCTGTTTTTT. It codes for CASSDSGLAYYTGELFF.

The CDR3, as DNA: TGTGCTAGTGGTCCAAGAAGCGGTAGCACAGATACGCAGTATTTT. The encoded protein is CASGPRSGSTDTQYF. This rearrangement joins TRBV12-5 to TRBJ2-3; D possibly corresponds to TRBD2 (5 bases). This CDR3 comprises 15 residues. V was shortened by 5 bases and J by 0 bases, with 12 bases between the two germline ends. Germline CDR1 LGHNT, CDR2 FRNRAP.

This rearrangement joins TRBV11-2 to TRBJ1-6; perhaps TRBD1 as D (5 bases). Germline loops: CDR1 SGHAT, CDR2 FQNNGV. Between the trimmed V and J ends, which lost 0 bases and 7 bases, there was a span of 16 bases. The CDR3 length is 17 residues. CDR3 sequence: CASSLDSSRVGNSPLHF. CDR3 nucleotides: TGTGCCAGCAGCTTAGATTCGTCCAGGGTGGGGAATTCACCCCTCCACTTT.

This chain links TRBV4-1 with TRBJ2-3, with D perhaps matching TRBD2 (5 bases). This CDR3 spans 14 amino acids. Per the germline V gene, CDR1 is MGHRA and CDR2 is YSYEKL. With 4 bases removed from V and 4 bases from J, the gap between germline ends came to 12 bases. The CDR3 sequence is CASSRTGFADTQYF. CDR3 in DNA: TGCGCCAGCAGCCGGACGGGGTTTGCAGATACGCAGTATTTT.

J is TRBJ1-2 and V is TRBV5-1, with D unclear. This CDR3 comprises 14 residues. The V end lost 0 bases, the J end lost 6 bases, and 12 bases lay between the germline ends. Germline V gene lookup returns CDR1 SGHRS and CDR2 YFSETQ. CDR3 sequence (DNA): TGCGCCAGCAGCTTGGCCGTCACGGAGCATGGCTACACCTTC. As protein: CASSLAVTEHGYTF. Supplemented by reference TRBV5-1 and TRBJ1-2, the full variable domain reads KAGVTQTPRYLIKTRGQQVTLSCSPISGHRSVSWYQQTPGQGLQFLFEYFSETQRNKGNFPGRFSGRQFSNSRSEMNVSTLELGDSALYLCASSLAVTEHGYTFGSGTRLTVV.

The CDR3 DNA sequence: TGTGCCAGCAGCTTGAGGCAGTTTGGAAACACCATATATTTT. It codes for CASSLRQFGNTIYF. The rearrangement links TRBV13 to TRBJ1-3, with D hard to call. Germline CDR1 PRHDT, CDR2 FYEKMQ (reference sequence). V dropped 3 bases and J dropped 3 bases, with 9 bases sitting between them. The CDR3 is 14 amino acids. Variable domain in full (rest from reference TRBV13 and TRBJ1-3): AAGVIQSPRHLIKEKRETATLKCYPIPRHDTVYWYQQGPGQDPQFLISFYEKMQSDKGSIPDRFSAQQFSDYHSELNMSSLELGDSALYFCASSLRQFGNTIYFGEGSWLTVV.

The DNA of the CDR3 is TGTGCCAGCTCACCACGGCCAGAATCCACTGAAGCTTTCTTT. Protein product: CASSPRPESTEAFF. The rearrangement joins TRBV18 to TRBJ1-1; D unresolved. This CDR3 has 14 residues. V was cut by 1 base and J by 4 bases, with 10 bases left in between. Germline CDR1 is KGHSH and CDR2 is LQKENI.

There are a few counts of this clone. The gene calls are TRBV14 and TRBJ2-2; D not certain. The CDR3 runs 11 residues. Germline CDR1 and CDR2: SGHDN and FVKESK. The V and J ends lost 1 base and 9 bases respectively, with 3 bases between them. In DNA form, the CDR3 reads TGTGCCAGCAGCCAAGCCCGGGAGCTGTTTTTT. Its protein product is CASSQARELFF.

The chain recombines TRBV6-1 with TRBJ1-5; D possibly corresponds to TRBD1 (5 bases). Germline V gene data show CDR1 as MNHNS and CDR2 as SASEGT. The CDR3 contains 14 residues. V was shortened by 5 bases and J by 10 bases, with 18 bases between the two germline ends. CDR3 in amino acids: CASSLSSTGGPQHF. CDR3 bases: TGTGCCAGCAGTCTGAGCTCCACAGGAGGACCCCAGCATTTT.